The 18 T cell receptor delta chains reported below all come from one sample, sequenced in a study of γδ T cells in repeated Plasmodium falciparum infection (dated by TCRdb to the early 2020s). The library was made by multiplex PCR. Sequenced using an Illumina MiSeq. TCRdb reprocessed the public data with the CATT caller; entries with the same nucleotide sequence were combined afterwards. Counted in this sample were 75,000 to 100,000 delta-chain clones; over 1.3% of them appeared once. The ten largest clones take up 7% to 9.5% of the sample. Vgamma9/Vdelta2+ and Vdelta2-negative gammadelta T cell populations were flow-sorted from peripheral blood mononuclear cells for bulk TCR repertoire analysis. The sample consisted of gamma-delta T cells from blood. These TCRs come from a pool of human donors (malaria-infected and uninfected, not separated).

In regard to this clone: TCRdb's protein for this DNA is that of a much larger clone and differs from the translation at residue 8, likely a read error; the protein shown is the DNA translation. The chain links TRDV1 to TRDJ1; 7 bases are shared with TRDD3. Assignment of the J gene here rests on matching the DNA to germline, because TCRdb gives none. J lost 10 bases, V lost 1 base, and 15 bases had no gene match. The CDR3 loop spans 16 amino acids. The germline gives CDR1 TSWWSYY, CDR2 QGS. The CDR3 nucleotides read TGTGCTCTTGGGGAACAAGCCTGCGTTCTGGGGGGACGACTCATCTTT. Translation gives CALGEQACVLGGRLIF.

The table lists this clone with many counts. The TCRdb protein, from a much larger clone, departs from this DNA's translation at residue 5, likely by read error; the protein shown derives from the DNA. The chain joins TRDV1 to TRDJ1, with D maybe TRDD2 (5 bases). The CDR3 consists of 13 residues. V lost 5 bases and J 3 bases, leaving 10 bases between the germline ends. In germline, CDR1 is TSWWSYY, CDR2 QGS. CDR3: CALGPPFSDKLIF. CDR3 in DNA: TGTGCTCTTGGGCCCCCCTTCTCCGATAAACTCATCTTT.

This clone was found a few times. TCRdb's listed protein matches a much larger clone and diverges from this DNA's translation at residue 15, likely through a read error; the protein shown comes from the DNA. The chain couples TRDV1 to TRDJ1; no clear D gene. TCRdb supplies no J gene; here it was assigned by aligning the nucleotide sequence to germline. There are 23 residues in the CDR3. The V and J ends lost 2 bases and 0 bases respectively, with 34 bases between them. The V gene's germline CDR1 is TSWWSYY and CDR2 QGS. CDR3 loop: CALGEDPSPLYKSFPPYTDKLIF. The CDR3 coding sequence is TGTGCTCTTGGGGAAGACCCGTCCCCTCTCTATAAGTCATTCCCCCCGTACACCGATAAACTCATCTTT.

With regard to this clone: The protein in TCRdb stems from a much larger clone and differs at residue 11 from this DNA's translation, likely a read error; here the protein is translated from the DNA. The V gene is TRDV2, the J gene TRDJ3, with TRDD3 identical over 11 bases. The germline CDR1 and CDR2 sequences are GEAIGNYY and EKD. With 0 bases clipped from V and 5 bases from J, the junction kept 5 bases outside the gene matches. The CDR3 covers 18 residues. The CDR3 loop is CACDTGWGIRRDTRQMFF. For the CDR3, the DNA is TGTGCCTGTGACACCGGATGGGGGATACGCCGGGACACCCGACAGATGTTTTTC.

This clone was detected only a few times. This likely came from a read error, as a far larger clone is one base away. At the DNA level, this CDR3 is encoded by other sequences in the same sample as well. The V gene is TRDV1, the J gene TRDJ1; D gene unclear. The J gene, missing from TCRdb, was assigned here through DNA to germline matching. Deletions cut 4 bases from V and 1 base from J, with 28 bases between. This CDR3 contains 20 residues. Germline V gene lookup returns CDR1 TSWWSYY and CDR2 QGS. The CDR3 DNA follows: TGTGCTCTTGGGGGGCACCGGAGAAGAGCTCGCCCACTAACCACCGATAAACTCATCTTT. Its protein product is CALGGHRRRARPLTTDKLIF.

Details on this clone: With only one base between it and a far larger clone, this is likely a read error. This specimen includes other DNA sequences encoding the same CDR3. The chain combines TRDV1 with TRDJ1; TRDD2 agrees at 7 bases. The J gene, not given by TCRdb, was assigned here from a germline match of the nucleotide sequence. The CDR3 has 22 residues. Germline V gene lookup returns CDR1 TSWWSYY and CDR2 QGS. DNA for the CDR3: TGCGCTCTTGGGGTCCTTATTCCTACCCCTGATACTTACGCGGGATACACCGATAAACTCATCTTT. Translation gives CALGVLIPTPDTYAGYTDKLIF.

This clone turned up a few times. This likely reflects a read error, since a far larger clone is one base away. Distinct nucleotide sequences in the sample also encode this CDR3. This chain joins TRDV2 and TRDJ1; D is unresolved. No J gene is reported in TCRdb; it was inferred here by comparing the DNA with germline. The CDR3 extends over 16 amino acids. Germline V gives CDR1 GEAIGNYY, CDR2 EKD. V was cut by 3 bases and J by 0 bases, with 16 bases left in between. The CDR3 DNA follows: TGTGCCTGTGACGCTCTATATACCTTATACACCGATAAACTCATCTTT. It yields the protein CACDALYTLYTDKLIF.

This clone was observed a few times. The protein recorded in TCRdb matches a much larger clone and deviates from this DNA's translation at residue 6, suggesting a read error; the protein here is obtained by translating the DNA. The J gene is TRDJ1, the V gene TRDV1; 12 bases fit TRDD3. Germline assignment: CDR1 TSWWSYY and CDR2 QGS. The V and J ends lost 0 bases and 8 bases, in that order; junction bases with no gene match: 13. The CDR3 sequence is 18 residues long. The CDR3 nucleotides are TGTGCTCTTGGGGAACTTCATTACTGGGGGATACAAAGGGAGAAACTCATCTTT. This sequence encodes CALGELHYWGIQREKLIF.

This clone turned up a few times. J is TRDJ1 and V is TRDV1, with a possible D match to TRDD3 (10 bases). TCRdb gives no J gene; it was assigned here by matching the DNA to germline. V was cut by 3 bases and J by 2 bases, with 25 bases left in between. This CDR3 is built from 19 residues. Germline CDR1 TSWWSYY, CDR2 QGS. CDR3 protein: CALGDGLPTGGFRTDKLIF. The CDR3 nucleotides are TGTGCTCTTGGGGACGGCCTTCCTACTGGGGGATTCCGGACCGATAAACTCATCTTT.

Many counts were recorded for this clone. Translating this DNA gives a protein that differs at residue 11 from the TCRdb one, which belongs to a much larger clone; a read error is likely, and the protein shown is this translation. No J gene was named, though the V gene is TRDV2; the table calls TRDD3, which could not be checked here. The germline gives CDR1 GEAIGNYY, CDR2 EKD. This CDR3 spans 13 amino acids. This CDR3 reads CACDWGMTAQPFF. The DNA for the CDR3 is TGTGCCTGTGACTGGGGGATGACAGCACAACCCTTCTTT.

About this clone: TCRdb's listed protein matches a much larger clone and diverges from this DNA's translation at residues 3 and 6, likely through a read error; the protein shown comes from the DNA. The chain is built from TRDV1 and TRDJ1, with D perhaps matching TRDD3 (5 bases). The J gene, left out of TCRdb, was set here by checking the DNA against germline. Germline V gene data show CDR1 as TSWWSYY and CDR2 as QGS. The CDR3 has 14 residues. As DNA, the CDR3 is TGTGCTATTGGGGAACCGACATGGACCGATAAACTCATCTTT. Translation: CAIGEPTWTDKLIF.

This clone was seen only a few times. A far larger clone is off by one base, so a read error is likely. Other DNA variants within this sample encode the same CDR3. The chain couples TRDV2 to TRDJ1; maybe TRDD3 (6 bases). TCRdb leaves out the J gene; it was filled in here by matching the DNA to germline. Trimming shortened V by 7 bases and J by 0 bases, and 17 bases separated the two germline ends. The V gene's germline CDR1 is GEAIGNYY and CDR2 EKD. This CDR3 comprises 15 residues. As DNA, the CDR3 is TGTGCCTGCGACTCTCGTGGGGGGTACACCGATAAACTCATCTTT. This encodes CACDSRGGYTDKLIF.

This clone was detected a few times. A far bigger clonotype differs at one base, so this is likely a read error. The same CDR3 can be traced to other DNA sequences in this sample. The rearrangement joins TRDV1 to TRDJ1; D is possibly TRDD3 (8 bases). The J gene, missing from TCRdb, was assigned here through DNA to germline matching. Germline CDR1 TSWWSYY, CDR2 QGS. Trimming cost V 4 bases and J 0 bases, with 36 bases left between them. The CDR3 has 23 residues. CDR3 nucleotide sequence: TGTGCTCTTGGGGCCCACCCCTGGCCTTCCTGGGGGAACTGGGGGGTATACACCGATAAACTCATCTTT. Amino acids: CALGAHPWPSWGNWGVYTDKLIF.

With respect to this clone: This DNA's translation and the protein TCRdb lists, from a much larger clone, do not match at residue 4, likely due to a read error; the protein shown is translated from the DNA. V and J are TRDV1 and TRDJ1; 8 nucleotides line up with TRDD2. With 8 bases clipped from V and 2 bases from J, the junction kept 40 bases outside the gene matches. Germline CDR1 reads TSWWSYY; CDR2 reads QGS. This CDR3 spans 25 amino acids. The CDR3 nucleotides are TGTGCTCTTTGGAACGGAGGACTTCCTACTCTCCGAGGAGACCTCGGGGATGGTCGAACCGATAAACTCATCTTT. Translating gives CALWNGGLPTLRGDLGDGRTDKLIF.

With respect to this clone: TCRdb attributes to this sequence the protein of a much larger clone, which differs from the DNA translation at residue 14; a read error is likely, and the protein displayed is translated from the DNA. The V gene corresponds to TRDV1; no J gene was called; TRDD3 is the table's D call and was not checked against the DNA. From germline, CDR1 is TSWWSYY and CDR2 QGS. The CDR3 loop spans 16 amino acids. The CDR3 DNA is TGTGCTCTTGGGGATAACCTTCCTCCGGACACCGATAAACCCATCTTT. Translated: CALGDNLPPDTDKPIF.

For this clone: The TCRdb protein comes from a much larger clone and disagrees with this DNA's translation at residue 9, likely due to a read error; the protein given here is derived from the DNA. Here the CDR3 reads CALREPRDHKLIF. CDR3 coding DNA: TGTGCTCTTAGGGAACCGAGGGACCATAAACTCATCTTT. This chain joins TRDV1 and TRDJ1; D is unclear. This CDR3 has 13 amino acids. Germline V gives CDR1 TSWWSYY, CDR2 QGS.

Note on this clone: It is likely a read error: a sequence one base away is far more abundant. The rearrangement links TRDV1 to TRDJ1; 10 nucleotides match TRDD3. No J segment appears in TCRdb, so it was assigned here by matching the sequence to germline. The CDR3 runs 21 residues. Germline V gene lookup returns CDR1 TSWWSYY and CDR2 QGS. The V gene end was trimmed by 2 bases and the J gene end by 0 bases; junction bases not matched to a gene: 18. The CDR3 protein is CALGEISSSYWGIKYTDKLIF. CDR3 sequence (DNA): TGTGCTCTTGGGGAAATCTCCTCTTCCTACTGGGGGATCAAATACACCGATAAACTCATCTTT.

J is TRDJ1 and V is TRDV1, with a weak D call TRDD3 (6 bases). Germline CDR1 is TSWWSYY and CDR2 is QGS. There are 19 residues in the CDR3. V was cut by 3 bases and J by 4 bases, with 27 bases left in between. The CDR3 DNA sequence: TGTGCTCTTGGGGACCCCCCCCCCCTTCTCCCGTACTGGGACGATAAACTCATCTTT. It translates to CALGDPPPLLPYWDDKLIF.